The T cell receptor (beta chain) under discussion was sequenced for a study of OX40 agonist ivuxolimab in advanced cancers. Study overall: Partial responses were seen in three patients, one with hepatocellular carcinoma and two with cutaneous melanoma. Study-wide results and limits: Clones of CD4+ and CD8+ blood T cells grew by week 6 at doses of 0.1 to 3.0 mg/kg.

Generated by immunoSEQ multiplex PCR, the TCRdb table keeps only in-frame clones and is missing some. The data hold tens of thousands of clones, with 84% observed a single time. In the case of this clone: Antigen: not known.

The specimen comprised CD4+ or CD8+ T cells sorted from blood, sampled in a trial of the OX40 agonist ivuxolimab. This clonotype originated in an adult with an advanced solid tumor such as melanoma, head and neck, liver or kidney cancer.

The CDR3 protein is CASSLFLLGATNEKLFF. The CDR3 nucleotides are TGTGCCAGCAGCTTATTTCTTCTGGGTGCAACTAATGAAAAACTGTTTTTT. This chain uses TRBV7-9 with TRBJ1-4; D remains unclear. Trimming took off 2 bases at V and 0 bases at J, with 13 bases between the two ends. This CDR3 contains 17 residues. CDR1 is SEHNR, CDR2 FQNEAQ, per germline (reference sequence).